Each of the 12 T cell receptor beta chains below was sequenced from the same sample in a study of T cell repertoires in cytomegalovirus infection. No antigens are known for them. TCRdb used MiXCR to reprocess the reads, holding one entry per CDR3 protein. The repertoire holds about 500,000 distinct CDR3 sequences, with 30% to 35% as singletons. Sequenced material: cultured PBMCs, taken from culture after CMV antigen stimulation. The receptors originated from a human donor in good health (CMV status not recorded). Some clones in this sample may be carry-over from other donors' samples.

This clonotype occurred a few times. The chain joins TRBV27 to TRBJ2-1; TRBD2 might be the D (5 bases). This CDR3 has 13 amino acids. Trimming took off 7 bases at V and 0 bases at J, with 7 bases between the two ends. Germline V gives CDR1 MNHEY, CDR2 SMNVEV (reference sequence). In nucleotides, the CDR3 is TGTGCCAGCAAGGCGGGCTCCTACAATGAGCAGTTCTTC. Encoded protein: CASKAGSYNEQFF.

The chain combines TRBV27 with TRBJ1-1, with TRBD1 matching 7 bases. J lost 9 bases, V lost 7 bases, and 11 bases had no gene match. Germline V gene sequence: CDR1 MNHEY, CDR2 SMNVEV (reference sequence). The CDR3 sequence is 13 residues long. The CDR3 spells CASIQIGTVKAFF. The DNA of the CDR3 is TGTGCCAGCATCCAAATCGGGACAGTGAAAGCTTTCTTT.

The V call is TRBV7-9, the J call TRBJ2-1, with D uncertain. CDR1 and CDR2 (germline): SEHNR, FQNEAQ (reference sequence). V was cut by 2 bases and J by 0 bases, with 17 bases left in between. The CDR3 has 18 amino acids. CDR3 bases: TGTGCCAGCAGCTTAAGGTCCCCACTGGAGAGCTCCTACAATGAGCAGTTCTTC. Translated, it gives CASSLRSPLESSYNEQFF.

V usage is TRBV12-3 or TRBV12-4 and J usage is TRBJ1-2, with TRBD1 matching 9 bases. V lost 9 bases, J lost 6 bases, and 5 bases stayed unmatched. The CDR3 spans 12 residues. In DNA, the CDR3 is TGTGCCAGTTTACAGGGGGCGCATGGCTACACCTTC. This sequence encodes CASLQGAHGYTF.

The rearrangement joins TRBV6-5 to TRBJ2-5; D is perhaps TRBD2 (6 bases). CDR1 and CDR2 from the germline V gene are MNHEY and SVGAGI. This CDR3 has 15 residues. V was trimmed by 0 bases and J by 4 bases, leaving 12 bases between them. This chain's CDR3 is CASSYSRLARETQYF. The CDR3 DNA reads as TGTGCCAGCAGTTACTCGCGGCTAGCGAGAGAGACCCAGTACTTC.

The CDR3 loop is CASSPRGAVEQYV. In nucleotides, the CDR3 is TGTGCCAGCAGCCCTAGAGGTGCAGTCGAGCAGTACGTC. The chain joins TRBV7-3 to TRBJ2-7; D remains ambiguous. This CDR3 spans 13 amino acids. Germline V gene sequence: CDR1 SGHTA, CDR2 FQGTGA. V shed 5 bases and J shed 6 bases, with 14 bases lying between them.

This clonotype has only a few counts. This chain joins TRBV24-1 and TRBJ1-2; TRBD1 might be the D (5 bases). This CDR3 region has 15 residues. Trimming took off 12 bases at V and 1 base at J, with 20 bases between the two ends. CDR1 KGHDR and CDR2 SFDVKD come from the germline V gene. The CDR3 coding sequence is TGTGCCTCCCCAGCGTCAGGACATAATAACTATGGCTACACCTTC. This translates into CASPASGHNNYGYTF.

This clonotype has a handful of counts. The chain couples TRBV28 to TRBJ2-5; no clear D gene. Trimming took off 5 bases at V and 5 bases at J, with 12 bases between the two ends. CDR1 is MDHEN and CDR2 is SYDVKM in the germline V gene. The CDR3 is 13 amino acids. The CDR3 DNA follows: TGTGCCAGCAGTAGCCGCGTCTGGGAGACCCAGTACTTC. Residues: CASSSRVWETQYF.

This chain connects TRBV6-1 to TRBJ1-2; 10 nucleotides line up with TRBD1. This CDR3 contains 16 residues. V lost 6 bases, J lost 3 bases, and 10 bases stayed unmatched. From germline, CDR1 is MNHNS and CDR2 SASEGT. For the CDR3, the DNA is TGTGCCAGCAGCTCGACCGGGACAGGGGACGACTATGGCTACACCTTC. As protein: CASSSTGTGDDYGYTF.

The chain combines TRBV7-8 with TRBJ1-1, with D perhaps matching TRBD1 (6 bases). The V gene lost 1 base and the J gene lost 3 bases, with 12 bases spanning the gap. Looked up from germline, CDR1 is SGHVS and CDR2 is FQNEAQ. This CDR3 comprises 15 residues. The CDR3 coding sequence is TGTGCCAGCAGCTTAGTGCGGGGGGCTGACACTGAAGCTTTCTTT. Translating it yields CASSLVRGADTEAFF.

The chain employs TRBV6-2 or TRBV6-3 and TRBJ2-7, with a weak D call TRBD1 (5 bases). Germline V gene lookup returns CDR1 MNHEY and CDR2 SVGEGT. The V and J ends lost 5 bases and 5 bases respectively, with 13 bases between them. CDR3 length: 13 amino acids. The CDR3 DNA sequence: TGTGCCAGCAGTGAGGACATTCCCAACGAGCAGTACTTC. Residues: CASSEDIPNEQYF.

The table lists this clonotype with a few counts. This chain joins TRBV7-9 and TRBJ2-7; 8 bases agree with TRBD2. This CDR3 has 18 amino acids. Trimming cost V 5 bases and J 0 bases; bases outside gene matches: 15. The V gene's germline CDR1 is SEHNR and CDR2 FQNEAQ (reference sequence). This CDR3 is CASSPGAGGRMSSYEQYV. The CDR3 nucleotides read TGTGCCAGCAGCCCTGGTGCGGGAGGCCGGATGAGCTCCTACGAGCAGTACGTC.